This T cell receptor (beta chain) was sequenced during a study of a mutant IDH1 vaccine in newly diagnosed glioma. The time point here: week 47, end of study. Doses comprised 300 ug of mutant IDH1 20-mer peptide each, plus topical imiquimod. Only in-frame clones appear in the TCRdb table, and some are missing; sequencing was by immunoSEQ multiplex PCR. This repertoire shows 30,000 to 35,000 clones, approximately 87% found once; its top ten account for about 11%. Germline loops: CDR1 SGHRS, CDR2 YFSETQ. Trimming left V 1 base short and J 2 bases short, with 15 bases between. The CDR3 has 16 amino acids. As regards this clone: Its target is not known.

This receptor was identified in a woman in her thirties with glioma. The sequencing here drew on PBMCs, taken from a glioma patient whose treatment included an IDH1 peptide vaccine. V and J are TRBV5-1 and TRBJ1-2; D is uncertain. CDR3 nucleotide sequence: TGCGCCAGCAGCTTGTACGGCCTTAAAGGGAACTATGGCTACACCTTC. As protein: CASSLYGLKGNYGYTF.